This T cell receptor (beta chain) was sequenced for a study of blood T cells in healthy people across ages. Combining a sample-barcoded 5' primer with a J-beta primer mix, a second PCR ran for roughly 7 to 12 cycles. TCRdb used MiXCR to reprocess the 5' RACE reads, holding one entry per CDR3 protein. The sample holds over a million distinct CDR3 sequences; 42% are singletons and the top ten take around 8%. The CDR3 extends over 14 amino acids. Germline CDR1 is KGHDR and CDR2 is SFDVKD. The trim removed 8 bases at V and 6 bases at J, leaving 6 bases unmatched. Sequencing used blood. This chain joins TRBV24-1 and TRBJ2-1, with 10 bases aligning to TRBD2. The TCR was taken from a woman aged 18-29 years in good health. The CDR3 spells CATKRLAGVNEQFF. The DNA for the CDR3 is TGTGCCACCAAGCGGCTAGCGGGAGTCAATGAGCAGTTCTTC.